One sample yielded the 22 T cell receptor beta chains listed below, sequenced in a study of blood T cells in healthy people across ages. Together with a sample-barcoded 5' primer, a J-beta primer mix was included in a second PCR lasting about 7 to 12 cycles. TCRdb used MiXCR to reprocess the 5' RACE reads, holding one entry per CDR3 protein. This table has over 1,200,000 distinct CDR3 sequences, approximately 59% appearing once. The sequencing sample was made of blood. Receptor source: a man younger than 30 in good health.

There are many counts of this clonotype. The rearrangement uses TRBV6-5 and TRBJ1-6; D call uncertain. The germline V gene has CDR1 MNHEY and CDR2 SVGAGI. Trimming pared 0 bases from V and 3 bases from J, leaving 15 bases between. The CDR3 length is 18 residues. The CDR3 bases are TGTGCCAGCAGTTACTCCTATGGTCTTTCGGGCTATAATTCACCCCTCCACTTT. Its translation is CASSYSYGLSGYNSPLHF.

The chain combines TRBV10-3 with TRBJ2-7; D is unclear. Germline V gene lookup returns CDR1 ENHRY and CDR2 SYGVKD. V was clipped by 6 bases and J by 5 bases, with 14 bases between them. This CDR3 contains 13 residues. This CDR3 is CAIRVVGSHEQYF. The CDR3 region has the DNA TGTGCCATCAGGGTCGTAGGGTCTCACGAGCAGTACTTC.

Note on this clonotype: Germline is not matched at one junction end, which may reflect a read error. The chain uses TRBV7-7 and TRBJ1-6; TRBD1 is a possible D gene (6 bases). This CDR3 has 14 amino acids. Germline V lookup: CDR1 SSHAT, CDR2 FNYEAQ (reference sequence). The CDR3 is CASSNGTPNSPLHF. In DNA form, the CDR3 reads TGTGCTAGCAGCAATGGGACACCAAATTCACCCCTCCACTTT. Supplemented by reference TRBV7-7 and TRBJ1-6, the full variable domain reads GAGVSQSPRYKVTKRGQDVTLRCDPISSHATLYWYQQALGQGPEFLTYFNYEAQPDKSGLPSDRFSAERPEGSISTLTIQRTEQRDSAMYRCASSNGTPNSPLHFGNGTRLTVT.

DNA of the CDR3: TGTGCCAGCAGCCAAGATATGGGCCGATTTAACGTCCTGACTTTC. Translated: CASSQDMGRFNVLTF. The chain has TRBV14 and TRBJ2-6; D is ambiguous. CDR1 is SGHDN, CDR2 FVKESK, per germline. The CDR3 totals 15 residues. V was shortened by 0 bases and J by 10 bases, with 13 bases between the two germline ends.

The CDR3 sequence: CASGTGAWETQYF. DNA for the CDR3: TGTGCCAGCGGTACAGGGGCCTGGGAGACCCAGTACTTC. The chain combines TRBV25-1 with TRBJ2-5; 7 positions match TRBD1. V shed 8 bases, J shed 5 bases, and the junction held 8 bases outside the gene matches. The V gene's germline CDR1 is MGHDK and CDR2 SYGVNS. This CDR3 comprises 13 residues.

This clonotype was picked up a small number of times. The gene calls are TRBV10-3 and TRBJ2-1; 14 bases align to TRBD2. The CDR3 consists of 16 residues. From germline, CDR1 is ENHRY and CDR2 SYGVKD. V trimming: 4 bases; J trimming: 5 bases; junction bases outside the gene matches: 4. The DNA of the CDR3 is TGTGCCATCAGTGGGCTGACTAGCGGGGGGGACAATGAGCAGTTCTTC. This translates into CAISGLTSGGDNEQFF.

The chain links TRBV20-1 to TRBJ2-1; D gene unclear. Germline V gives CDR1 DFQATT, CDR2 SNEGSKA (reference sequence). Between the trimmed V and J ends, which lost 5 bases and 0 bases, there was a span of 11 bases. The CDR3 extends over 14 amino acids. The DNA for the CDR3 is TGCAGTGCTCAGCGCCTGGGCTCCTACAATGAGCAGTTCTTC. Its protein product is CSAQRLGSYNEQFF.

V usage is TRBV12-3 or TRBV12-4 and J usage is TRBJ1-2, with TRBD1 identical over 8 bases. The CDR3 runs to 16 residues. V shed 5 bases and J 3 bases; nucleotides not matched to a gene: 11. The CDR3 protein is CASSPLGQGQYYGYTF. CDR3 DNA: TGTGCCAGCAGTCCCCTTGGACAGGGACAGTACTATGGCTACACCTTC.

The gene calls are TRBV2 and TRBJ2-6; TRBD1 agrees at 11 bases. After removal of 4 bases from V and 0 bases from J, the junction contained 2 bases not matched to a gene. CDR3 length: 17 residues. The germline V gene has CDR1 SNHLY and CDR2 FYNNEI. In DNA, the CDR3 is TGTGCCAGCAGTGCGGGGACAGGGGGCTCTGGGGCCAACGTCCTGACTTTC. As protein: CASSAGTGGSGANVLTF. Drawing the rest from reference TRBV2 and TRBJ2-6, the complete variable domain is EPEVTQTPSHQVTQMGQEVILRCVPISNHLYFYWYRQILGQKVEFLVSFYNNEISEKSEIFDDQFSVERPDGSNFTLKIRSTKLEDSAMYFCASSAGTGGSGANVLTFGAGSRLTVL.

This clonotype was seen only a few times. The rearrangement uses TRBV4-1 and TRBJ2-6, with D unclear. Germline V gene sequence: CDR1 MGHRA, CDR2 YSYEKL. The CDR3 runs to 15 residues. Deletions cut 4 bases from V and 0 bases from J, with 7 bases between. The CDR3 DNA reads TGCGCCAGCAGCCGCAGAAGCTCTGGGGCCAACGTCCTGACTTTC. The encoded protein is CASSRRSSGANVLTF.

A word on this clonotype: The junction departs from the called germline gene at one end, perhaps through a read error. The rearrangement uses TRBV7-2 and TRBJ2-5; D possibly corresponds to TRBD1 (6 bases). The CDR3 is 12 amino acids. Looked up from germline, CDR1 is SGHTA and CDR2 is FQGNSA. The DNA of the CDR3 is TGTGCCAGCAGTTTAGACAGGTCGGAGCAGTACTTC. Protein sequence: CASSLDRSEQYF.

This clonotype was recorded a few times. Sequence at one end of the junction differs from germline and may be a read error. This rearrangement joins TRBV12-3 or TRBV12-4 to TRBJ2-1; 11 bases align to TRBD2. The CDR3 is 15 amino acids. CDR3 residues: CASSIAGGAYNEQFF. The CDR3 DNA sequence: TGTGCCAGCAGTATAGCGGGGGGGGCCTACAATGAGCAGTTCTTC.

The rearrangement uses TRBV15 and TRBJ2-5; D is ambiguous. Trimming took 2 bases from V and 5 from J, leaving 6 bases between them. The CDR3 runs to 12 residues. Germline-derived CDR1 and CDR2 are LNHNV and YYDKDF (reference sequence). The CDR3 nucleotides read TGTGCCACCAGCAGAATCCGGGAGACCCAGTACTTC. The encoded protein is CATSRIRETQYF. The whole variable domain, remainder taken from reference TRBV15 and TRBJ2-5, is DAMVIQNPRYQVTQFGKPVTLSCSQTLNHNVMYWYQQKSSQAPKLLFHYYDKDFNNEADTPDNFQSRRPNTSFCFLDIRSPGLGDTAMYLCATSRIRETQYFGPGTRLLVL.

This clonotype occurred a few times. The genes are TRBV4-2 and TRBJ1-6; TRBD1 might be the D (6 bases). In germline, CDR1 is LGHNA, CDR2 YNFKEQ. V dropped 3 bases and J dropped 9 bases, with 12 bases sitting between them. This CDR3 region has 14 residues. The CDR3 spells CASSQEGGSSPLHF. CDR3 nucleotides: TGTGCCAGCAGCCAGGAGGGGGGGAGTTCACCCCTCCACTTT.

This sequence joins TRBV7-2 and TRBJ2-7; D uncertain. Trimming took off 5 bases at V and 1 base at J, with 12 bases between the two ends. This CDR3 is 14 amino acids long. Germline V gene data show CDR1 as SGHTA and CDR2 as FQGNSA. The CDR3: CASSLTERSYEQYF. The CDR3 nucleotides are TGTGCCAGCAGCCTCACCGAACGGTCCTACGAGCAGTACTTC.

There are many counts of this clonotype. The chain employs TRBV12-3 or TRBV12-4 and TRBJ2-5, with no clear D. The CDR3 has 12 amino acids. V lost 6 bases to trimming and J lost 1 base, with 6 bases between them. The CDR3 here is CASSRTQETQYF. CDR3 bases: TGTGCCAGCAGCCGAACCCAAGAGACCCAGTACTTC.

In its sample, this clonotype was seen a few times. The V call is TRBV7-2, the J call TRBJ2-1, with D possibly being TRBD1 (5 bases). CDR3 length equals 16 residues. Germline V gene sequence: CDR1 SGHTA, CDR2 FQGNSA. V lost 1 base, J lost 4 bases, and 14 bases lay in between. The CDR3 coding sequence is TGTGCCAGCAGCTTAGAAGTCACAGGCCGTTACAATGAGCAGTTCTTC. It specifies CASSLEVTGRYNEQFF.

The chain has TRBV6-6 and TRBJ1-1, with D perhaps matching TRBD1 (5 bases). This CDR3 contains 17 residues. Trimming cost V 0 bases and J 3 bases, with 17 bases left between them. CDR1 and CDR2 from the germline V gene are MNHNY and SVGAGI (reference sequence). The CDR3 DNA follows: TGTGCCAGCAGTTACTCGAGACGCACTGGGGGAGACACTGAAGCTTTCTTT. This encodes CASSYSRRTGGDTEAFF.

J is TRBJ2-7 and V is TRBV7-2, with TRBD1 identical over 9 bases. Looked up from germline, CDR1 is SGHTA and CDR2 is FQGNSA. With 5 bases clipped from V and 0 bases from J, the junction kept 8 bases outside the gene matches. The CDR3 sequence is 16 residues long. CDR3 sequence (DNA): TGTGCCAGCAGCGCGCCCGGGACAGGGAGCTCCTACGAGCAGTACTTC. This sequence encodes CASSAPGTGSSYEQYF.

The genes are TRBV5-5 and TRBJ1-2, with 10 bases aligning to TRBD1. J was trimmed by 2 bases and V by 4 bases; bases with no gene match: 14. Looked up from germline, CDR1 is SGHKS and CDR2 is YYEKEE (reference sequence). The CDR3 has 18 residues. The CDR3 sequence is CASSKTPGQGPSNYGYTF. In DNA form, the CDR3 reads TGTGCCAGCAGCAAAACACCGGGACAGGGGCCATCAAACTATGGCTACACCTTC.

V and J are TRBV5-1 and TRBJ2-5; perhaps TRBD2 as D (6 bases). The CDR3 extends over 14 amino acids. V lost 0 bases and J lost 5, with 11 bases in between. Germline V gene lookup returns CDR1 SGHRS and CDR2 YFSETQ. DNA for the CDR3: TGCGCCAGCAGCTTGGGACACGGAGGGGAGACCCAGTACTTC. This encodes CASSLGHGGETQYF.

The chain employs TRBV7-9 and TRBJ1-6; D not resolved. CDR1 SEHNR and CDR2 FQNEAQ come from the germline V gene (reference sequence). The CDR3 extends over 15 amino acids. Trimming pared 4 bases from V and 11 bases from J, leaving 18 bases between. The CDR3 bases are TGTGCCAGCAGCTACGACACCCAAGCCGGTCCACCCCTCCACTTT. Protein product: CASSYDTQAGPPLHF.